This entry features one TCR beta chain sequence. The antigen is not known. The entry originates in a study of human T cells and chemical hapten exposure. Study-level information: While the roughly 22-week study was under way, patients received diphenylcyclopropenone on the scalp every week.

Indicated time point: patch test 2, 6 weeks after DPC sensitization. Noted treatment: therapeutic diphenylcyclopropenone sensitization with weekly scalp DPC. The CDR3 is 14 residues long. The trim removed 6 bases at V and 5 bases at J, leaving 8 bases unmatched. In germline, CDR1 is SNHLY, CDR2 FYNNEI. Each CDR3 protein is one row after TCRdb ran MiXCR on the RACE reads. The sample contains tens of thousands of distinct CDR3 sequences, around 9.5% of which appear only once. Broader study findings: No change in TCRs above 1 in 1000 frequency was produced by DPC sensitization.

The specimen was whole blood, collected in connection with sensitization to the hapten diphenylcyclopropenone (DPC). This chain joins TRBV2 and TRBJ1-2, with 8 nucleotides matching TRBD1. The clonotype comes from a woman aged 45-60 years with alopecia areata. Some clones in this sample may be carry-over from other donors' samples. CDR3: CASSHRGVSYGYTF. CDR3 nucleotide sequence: TGTGCCAGCAGCCACAGGGGGGTGTCTTATGGCTACACCTTC. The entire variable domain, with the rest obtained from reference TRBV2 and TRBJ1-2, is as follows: EPEVTQTPSHQVTQMGQEVILRCVPISNHLYFYWYRQILGQKVEFLVSFYNNEISEKSEIFDDQFSVERPDGSNFTLKIRSTKLEDSAMYFCASSHRGVSYGYTFGSGTRLTVV.